This entry lists 2 T cell receptor beta chains sequenced from one sample in a study of blood T cell repertoires in COVID-19. Profiling relied on immunoSEQ multiplex PCR, and the TCRdb table lists in-frame clones only, not all of them. The sample has about 480,000 clones, 85% to 90% seen once; the top ten hold around 8%. The specimen was peripheral blood. These receptors originate from a woman between 50 and 59 years old with COVID-19, enrolled during active disease.

V usage is TRBV9 and J usage is TRBJ1-3; D is uncertain. The CDR3 spans 16 residues. Per the germline V gene, CDR1 is SGDLS and CDR2 is YYNGEE. Trimming took off 3 bases at V and 0 bases at J, with 13 bases between the two ends. The CDR3 protein is CASSARPSSSGNTIYF. Here the CDR3 DNA reads TGTGCCAGCAGCGCCCGGCCCTCTAGCTCTGGAAACACCATATATTTT. Filled out from reference TRBV9 and TRBJ1-3, the complete variable domain reads DSGVTQTPKHLITATGQRVTLRCSPRSGDLSVYWYQQSLDQGLQFLIQYYNGEERAKGNILERFSAQQFPDLHSELNLSSLELGDSALYFCASSARPSSSGNTIYFGEGSWLTVV.

V gene TRBV6-1 combines with J gene TRBJ2-7; D gene unclear. Germline V gives CDR1 MNHNS, CDR2 SASEGT. V was cut by 3 bases and J by 4 bases, with 13 bases left in between. The CDR3 is made up of 14 amino acids. As DNA, the CDR3 is TGTGCCAGCAGTGATACCCAATCTAATTACGAGCAGTACTTC. Its translation: CASSDTQSNYEQYF.